This TCR beta chain was obtained from a study of blood T cell repertoires in COVID-19. About the study: COVID-19 samples, acute and convalescent, were from the United States, Italy and Spain.

Using immunoSEQ multiplex PCR, the repertoire was profiled, and TCRdb retains in-frame clones only, with some absent. The sample carries roughly 89,000 clones, around three quarters recorded once. Sequenced material: peripheral blood. The TCR was taken from a woman in her 70s with acute or convalescent COVID-19.

CDR3 DNA: TGTGCCAGCAGTTCTCTAGCGGAAGACTACAATGAGCAGTTCTTC. Its protein is CASSSLAEDYNEQFF. This sequence joins TRBV4-2 and TRBJ2-1, with 7 positions matching TRBD2. The V segment lost 6 bases and the J segment 3 bases; nucleotides outside the gene matches: 8. The CDR3 spans 15 residues. Germline values: CDR1 LGHNA, CDR2 YNFKEQ.